The 7 T cell receptor beta chains listed next were all sequenced from one sample in a study of blood T cell repertoires in COVID-19. Here immunoSEQ multiplex PCR was the method, and the copy in TCRdb shows in-frame clones only, minus some. The data contain approximately 250,000 clones, approximately 84% of them singletons. Source material: PBMCs or T cells enriched from blood (not recorded which). These receptors came from a man aged 35-49 years who had recovered from COVID-19.

The V call is TRBV19, the J call TRBJ1-5; tentatively, D is TRBD1 (6 bases). From germline, CDR1 is LNHDA and CDR2 SQIVND (reference sequence). There are 16 residues in the CDR3. Trimming took off 4 bases at V and 7 bases at J, with 20 bases between the two ends. For the CDR3, the DNA is TGTGCCAGTAGTACAACCCCCGGGGGGCGTGGGCAGCCCCAGCATTTT. This gives the protein CASSTTPGGRGQPQHF.

Here the CDR3 DNA reads TGTGCCAGCAGCCCCGGGGGGACTAACTATGGCTACACCTTC. Translated, it gives CASSPGGTNYGYTF. V and J are TRBV28 and TRBJ1-2; D is possibly TRBD1 (5 bases). There are 14 residues in the CDR3. V lost 6 bases to trimming and J lost 0 bases, with 11 bases between them. Germline-derived CDR1 and CDR2 are MDHEN and SYDVKM.

J is TRBJ1-2 and V is TRBV9, with 8 bases fitting TRBD1. The CDR3 runs to 13 residues. Germline CDR1 reads SGDLS; CDR2 reads YYNGEE. With 0 bases clipped from V and 8 bases from J, the junction kept 3 bases outside the gene matches. CDR3 region: CASSVDTGGGYTF. The CDR3, as DNA: TGTGCCAGCAGCGTAGATACAGGGGGAGGCTACACCTTC. Full variable domain (outside the CDR3, taken from reference TRBV9 and TRBJ1-2): DSGVTQTPKHLITATGQRVTLRCSPRSGDLSVYWYQQSLDQGLQFLIQYYNGEERAKGNILERFSAQQFPDLHSELNLSSLELGDSALYFCASSVDTGGGYTFGSGTRLTVV.

The CDR3 region is CASSPTGTGATEAFF. The CDR3 DNA sequence: TGCGCCAGCAGTCCTACCGGGACAGGAGCCACTGAAGCTTTCTTT. The V call is TRBV5-1, the J call TRBJ1-1, with 8 bases identical to TRBD1. In germline, CDR1 is SGHRS, CDR2 YFSETQ. V gave up 5 bases and J gave up 4 bases; unmatched junction bases: 10. The CDR3 consists of 15 residues. The full variable domain, in which reference TRBV5-1 and TRBJ1-1 provide the parts outside the CDR3, is KAGVTQTPRYLIKTRGQQVTLSCSPISGHRSVSWYQQTPGQGLQFLFEYFSETQRNKGNFPGRFSGRQFSNSRSEMNVSTLELGDSALYLCASSPTGTGATEAFFGQGTRLTVV.

This clone was seen a handful of times. The V call is TRBV28, the J call TRBJ1-5; D not resolved. Germline lookup yields CDR1 MDHEN and CDR2 SYDVKM. V was trimmed by 2 bases and J by 6 bases, leaving 11 bases between them. The CDR3 is made up of 14 amino acids. The CDR3 region has the DNA TGTGCCAGCAGTTTAGTTTTGGAGGGTCAGCCCCAGCATTTT. Protein product: CASSLVLEGQPQHF.

The V and J genes are TRBV27 and TRBJ1-2; 8 bases fit TRBD1. Germline V gene sequence: CDR1 MNHEY, CDR2 SMNVEV (reference sequence). The CDR3 has 14 amino acids. V lost 6 bases, J lost 8 bases, and 11 bases stayed unmatched. CDR3 in amino acids: CASSSPDREVGYTF. The CDR3 nucleotides are TGTGCCAGCAGCTCCCCGGACAGGGAGGTCGGCTACACCTTC.

J is TRBJ2-2 and V is TRBV3-1 (or the pseudogene TRBV3-2); D might be TRBD2 (5 bases). Trimming stripped 5 bases from V and 4 bases from J, with 14 bases between. The CDR3 runs to 15 residues. Germline CDR1 is LGHDT and CDR2 is YNNKEL (reference sequence). The CDR3 spells CASSSKASRTGELFF. Written as DNA, the CDR3 is TGTGCCAGCAGCTCAAAGGCTAGCCGCACCGGGGAGCTGTTTTTT.